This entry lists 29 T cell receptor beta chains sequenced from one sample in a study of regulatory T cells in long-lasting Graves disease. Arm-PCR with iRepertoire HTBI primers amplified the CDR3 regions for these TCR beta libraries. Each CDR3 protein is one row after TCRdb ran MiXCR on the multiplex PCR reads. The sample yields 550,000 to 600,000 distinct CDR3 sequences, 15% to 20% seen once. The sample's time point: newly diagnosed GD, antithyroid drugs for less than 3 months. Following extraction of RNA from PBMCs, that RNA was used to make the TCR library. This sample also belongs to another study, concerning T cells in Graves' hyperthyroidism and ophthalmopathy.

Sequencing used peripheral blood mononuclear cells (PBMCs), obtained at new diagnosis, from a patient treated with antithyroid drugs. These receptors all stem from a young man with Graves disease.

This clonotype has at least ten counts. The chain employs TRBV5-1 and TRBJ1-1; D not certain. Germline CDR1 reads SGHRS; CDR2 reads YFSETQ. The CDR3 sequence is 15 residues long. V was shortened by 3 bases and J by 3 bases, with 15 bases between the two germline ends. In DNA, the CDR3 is TGCGCCAGCAGCTCTCTCACGGGCAGCGACACTGAAGCTTTCTTT. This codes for CASSSLTGSDTEAFF.

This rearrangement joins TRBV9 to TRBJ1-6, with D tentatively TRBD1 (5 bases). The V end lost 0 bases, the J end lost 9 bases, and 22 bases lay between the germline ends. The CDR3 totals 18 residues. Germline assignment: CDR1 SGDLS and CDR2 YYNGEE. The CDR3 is CASSVVPWARQLCSPLHF. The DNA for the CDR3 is TGTGCCAGCAGCGTAGTTCCTTGGGCCCGACAGCTATGTTCACCCCTCCACTTT.

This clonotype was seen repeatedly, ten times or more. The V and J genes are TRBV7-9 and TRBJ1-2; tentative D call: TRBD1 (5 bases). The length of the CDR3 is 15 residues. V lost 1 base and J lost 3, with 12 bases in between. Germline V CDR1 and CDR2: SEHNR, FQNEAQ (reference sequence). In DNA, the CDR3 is TGTGCCAGCAGCTTAGTATACCAGGGCGACTATGGCTACACCTTC. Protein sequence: CASSLVYQGDYGYTF. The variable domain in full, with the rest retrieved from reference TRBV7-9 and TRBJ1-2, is DTGVSQNPRHKITKRGQNVTFRCDPISEHNRLYWYRQTLGQGPEFLTYFQNEAQLEKSRLLSDRFSAERPKGSFSTLEIQRTEQGDSAMYLCASSLVYQGDYGYTFGSGTRLTVV.

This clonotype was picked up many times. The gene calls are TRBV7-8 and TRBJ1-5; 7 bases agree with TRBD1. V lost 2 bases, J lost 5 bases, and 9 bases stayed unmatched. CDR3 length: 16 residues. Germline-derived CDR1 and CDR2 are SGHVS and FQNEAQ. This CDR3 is CASSLLGDSFYQPQHF. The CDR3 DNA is TGTGCCAGCAGCTTATTGGGGGACAGCTTCTATCAGCCCCAGCATTTT.

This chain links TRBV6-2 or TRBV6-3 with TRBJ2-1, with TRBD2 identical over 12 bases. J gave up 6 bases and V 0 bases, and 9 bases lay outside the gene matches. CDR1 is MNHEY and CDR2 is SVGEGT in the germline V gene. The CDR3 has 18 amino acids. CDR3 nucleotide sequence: TGTGCCAGCAGTTACTCTCCCGCTGGACTAGCGGGACTCAATGAGCAGTTCTTC. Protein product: CASSYSPAGLAGLNEQFF.

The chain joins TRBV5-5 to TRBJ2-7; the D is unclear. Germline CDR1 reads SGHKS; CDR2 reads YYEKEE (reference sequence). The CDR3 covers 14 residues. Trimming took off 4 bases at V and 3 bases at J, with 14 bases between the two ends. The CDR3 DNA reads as TGTGCCAGCAGCGACCTCCGGACCAACTACGAGCAGTACTTC. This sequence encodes CASSDLRTNYEQYF. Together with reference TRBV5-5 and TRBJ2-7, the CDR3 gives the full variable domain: DAGVTQSPTHLIKTRGQQVTLRCSPISGHKSVSWYQQVLGQGPQFIFQYYEKEERGRGNFPDRFSARQFPNYSSELNVNALLLGDSALYLCASSDLRTNYEQYFGPGTRLTVT.

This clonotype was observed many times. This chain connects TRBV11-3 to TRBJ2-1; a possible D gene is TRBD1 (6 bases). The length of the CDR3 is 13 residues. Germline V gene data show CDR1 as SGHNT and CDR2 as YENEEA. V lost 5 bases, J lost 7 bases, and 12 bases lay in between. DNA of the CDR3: TGTGCCAGCAGCCTCAGCAGGGGAAATGAGCAGTTCTTC. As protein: CASSLSRGNEQFF.

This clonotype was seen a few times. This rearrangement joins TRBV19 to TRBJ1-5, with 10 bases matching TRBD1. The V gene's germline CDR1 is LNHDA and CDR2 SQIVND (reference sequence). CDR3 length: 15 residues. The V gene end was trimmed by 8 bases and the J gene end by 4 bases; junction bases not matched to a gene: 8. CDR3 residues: CASQYVDRGNQPQHF. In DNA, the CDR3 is TGTGCCAGTCAGTACGTGGACAGGGGGAATCAGCCCCAGCATTTT.

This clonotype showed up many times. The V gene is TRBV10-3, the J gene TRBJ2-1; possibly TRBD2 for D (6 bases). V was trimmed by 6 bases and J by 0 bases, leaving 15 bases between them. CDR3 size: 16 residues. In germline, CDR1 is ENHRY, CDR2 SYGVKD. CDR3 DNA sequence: TGTGCCATCAGGGAAGCGGGTGCCAGCTCCTACAATGAGCAGTTCTTC. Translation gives CAIREAGASSYNEQFF.

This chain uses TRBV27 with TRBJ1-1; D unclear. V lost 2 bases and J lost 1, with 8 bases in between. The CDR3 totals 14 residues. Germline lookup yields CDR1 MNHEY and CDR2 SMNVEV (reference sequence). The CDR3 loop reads CASSLRSENTEAFF. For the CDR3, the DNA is TGTGCCAGCAGTTTACGCAGCGAGAACACTGAAGCTTTCTTT.

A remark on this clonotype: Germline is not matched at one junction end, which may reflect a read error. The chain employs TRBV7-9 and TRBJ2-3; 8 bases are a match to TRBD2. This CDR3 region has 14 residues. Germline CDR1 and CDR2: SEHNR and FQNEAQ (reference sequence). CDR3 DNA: TGTGTCAGCAGCCCTAGCGGGTACACAGATACGCAGTATTTT. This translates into CVSSPSGYTDTQYF.

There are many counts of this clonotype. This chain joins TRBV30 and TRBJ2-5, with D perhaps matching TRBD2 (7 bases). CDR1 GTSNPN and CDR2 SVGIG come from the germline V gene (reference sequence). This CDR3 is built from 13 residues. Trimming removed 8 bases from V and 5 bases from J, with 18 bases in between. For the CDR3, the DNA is TGTGCCGCGGGGGTAAGGGGGGCCGAGACCCAGTACTTC. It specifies CAAGVRGAETQYF.

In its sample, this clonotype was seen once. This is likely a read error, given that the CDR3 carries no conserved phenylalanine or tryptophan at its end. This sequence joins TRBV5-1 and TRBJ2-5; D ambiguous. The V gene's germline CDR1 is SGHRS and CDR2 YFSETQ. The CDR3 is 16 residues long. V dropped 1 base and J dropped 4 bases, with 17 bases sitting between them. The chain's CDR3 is CASSLLAGGGGETQYL. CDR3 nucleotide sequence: TGCGCCAGCAGCTTGTTGGCAGGTGGTGGTGGAGAGACCCAGTACCTC.

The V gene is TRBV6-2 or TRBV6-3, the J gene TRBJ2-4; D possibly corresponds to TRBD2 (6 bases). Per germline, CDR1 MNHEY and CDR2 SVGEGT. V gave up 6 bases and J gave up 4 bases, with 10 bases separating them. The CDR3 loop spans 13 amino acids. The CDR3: CASRRDSKNIQYF. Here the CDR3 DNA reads TGTGCCAGCAGACGGGACTCGAAAAACATTCAGTACTTC.

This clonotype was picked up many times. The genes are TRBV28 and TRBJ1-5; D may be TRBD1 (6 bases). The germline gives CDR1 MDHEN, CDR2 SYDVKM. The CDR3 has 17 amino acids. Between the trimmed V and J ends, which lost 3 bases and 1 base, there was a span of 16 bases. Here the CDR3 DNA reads TGTGCCAGCAGTTTCGTCCAAACAGGGTTAAGCAATCAGCCCCAGCATTTT. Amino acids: CASSFVQTGLSNQPQHF.

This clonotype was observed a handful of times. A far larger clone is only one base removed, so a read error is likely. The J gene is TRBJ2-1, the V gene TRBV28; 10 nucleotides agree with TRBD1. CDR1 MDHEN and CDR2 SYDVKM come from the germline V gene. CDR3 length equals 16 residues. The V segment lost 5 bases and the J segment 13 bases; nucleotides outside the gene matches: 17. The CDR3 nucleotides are TGTGCCAGCAGTCCTAGCCGACAGGGGGCGGGAGAGACCCAGTTCTTC. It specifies CASSPSRQGAGETQFF.

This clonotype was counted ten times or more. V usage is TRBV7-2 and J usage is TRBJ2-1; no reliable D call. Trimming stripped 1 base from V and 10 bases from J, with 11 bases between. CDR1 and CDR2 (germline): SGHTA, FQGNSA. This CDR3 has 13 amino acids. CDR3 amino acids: CASSLEVGREQFF. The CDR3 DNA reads TGTGCCAGCAGCTTAGAGGTCGGCCGCGAGCAGTTCTTC.

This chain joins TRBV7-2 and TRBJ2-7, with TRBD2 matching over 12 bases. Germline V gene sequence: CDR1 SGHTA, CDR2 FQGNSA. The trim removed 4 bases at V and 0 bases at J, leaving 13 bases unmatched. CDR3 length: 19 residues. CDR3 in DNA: TGTGCCAGCAGCTCTTCGACGTCTAGCGGGAGGGAATCCTCCTACGAGCAGTACTTC. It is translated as CASSSSTSSGRESSYEQYF.

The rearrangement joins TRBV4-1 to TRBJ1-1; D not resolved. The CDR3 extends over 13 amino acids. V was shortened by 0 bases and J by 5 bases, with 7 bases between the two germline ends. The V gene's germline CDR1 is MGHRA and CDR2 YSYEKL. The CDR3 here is CASSQEPRTEAFF. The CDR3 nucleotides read TGCGCCAGCAGCCAAGAACCAAGGACTGAAGCTTTCTTT.

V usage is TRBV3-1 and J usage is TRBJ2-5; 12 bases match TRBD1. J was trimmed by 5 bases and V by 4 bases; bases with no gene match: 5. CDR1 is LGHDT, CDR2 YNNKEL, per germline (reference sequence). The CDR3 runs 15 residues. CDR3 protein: CASSPGTGGVETQYF. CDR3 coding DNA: TGTGCCAGCAGCCCCGGGACAGGGGGCGTTGAGACCCAGTACTTC.

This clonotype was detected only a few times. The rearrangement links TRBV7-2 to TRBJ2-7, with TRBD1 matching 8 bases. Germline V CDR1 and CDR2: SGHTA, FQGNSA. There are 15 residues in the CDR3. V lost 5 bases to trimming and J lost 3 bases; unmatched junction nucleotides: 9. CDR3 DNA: TGTGCCAGCAGCACCCCCTGGACAGGGTACTACGAGCAGTACTTC. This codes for CASSTPWTGYYEQYF.

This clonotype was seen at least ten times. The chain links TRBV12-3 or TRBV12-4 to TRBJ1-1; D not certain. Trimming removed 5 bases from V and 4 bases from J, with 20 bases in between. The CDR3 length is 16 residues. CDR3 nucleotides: TGTGCCAGCAGTGGCGCTTTGGGATGGGAGATCACTGAAGCTTTCTTT. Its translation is CASSGALGWEITEAFF.

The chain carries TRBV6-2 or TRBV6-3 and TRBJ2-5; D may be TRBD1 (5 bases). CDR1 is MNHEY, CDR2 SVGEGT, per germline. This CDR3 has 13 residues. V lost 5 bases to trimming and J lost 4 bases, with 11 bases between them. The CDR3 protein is CASSVQGLETQYF. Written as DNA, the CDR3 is TGTGCCAGCAGTGTGCAGGGCCTAGAGACCCAGTACTTC.

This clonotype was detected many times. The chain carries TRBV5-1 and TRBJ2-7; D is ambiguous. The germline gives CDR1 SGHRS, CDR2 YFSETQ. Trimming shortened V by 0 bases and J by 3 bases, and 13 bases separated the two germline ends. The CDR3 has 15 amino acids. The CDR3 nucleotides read TGCGCCAGCAGCTTGGTGCGGACGACGCGCTACGAGCAGTACTTC. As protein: CASSLVRTTRYEQYF.

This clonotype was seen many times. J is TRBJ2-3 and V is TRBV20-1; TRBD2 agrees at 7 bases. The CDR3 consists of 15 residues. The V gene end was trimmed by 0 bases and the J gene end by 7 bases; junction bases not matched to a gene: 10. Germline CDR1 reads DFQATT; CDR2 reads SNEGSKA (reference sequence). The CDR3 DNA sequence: TGCAGTGCTAGAGATGGTCCTAGCGGAGCACATACGCAGTATTTT. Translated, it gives CSARDGPSGAHTQYF.

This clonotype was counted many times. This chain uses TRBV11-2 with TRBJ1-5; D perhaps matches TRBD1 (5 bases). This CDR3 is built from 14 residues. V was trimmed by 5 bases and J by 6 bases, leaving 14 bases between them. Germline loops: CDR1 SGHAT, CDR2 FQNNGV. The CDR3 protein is CASSPDPGPQPQHF. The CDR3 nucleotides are TGTGCCAGCAGCCCGGACCCAGGGCCTCAGCCCCAGCATTTT.

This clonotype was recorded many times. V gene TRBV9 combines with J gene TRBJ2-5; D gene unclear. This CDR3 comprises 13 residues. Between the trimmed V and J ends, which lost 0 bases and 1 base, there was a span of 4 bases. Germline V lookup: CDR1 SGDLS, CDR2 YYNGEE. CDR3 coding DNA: TGTGCCAGCAGCGTAGACCCCCAAGAGACCCAGTACTTC. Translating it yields CASSVDPQETQYF.

CDR3 sequence (DNA): TGCAGCGTAATGGGCAGGGATTATGGCTACACCTTC. This codes for CSVMGRDYGYTF. The chain has TRBV29-1 and TRBJ1-2; perhaps TRBD1 as D (5 bases). Germline CDR1 is SQVTM and CDR2 is ANQGSEA. Trimming stripped 6 bases from V and 5 bases from J, with 13 bases between. The CDR3 is 12 residues long.

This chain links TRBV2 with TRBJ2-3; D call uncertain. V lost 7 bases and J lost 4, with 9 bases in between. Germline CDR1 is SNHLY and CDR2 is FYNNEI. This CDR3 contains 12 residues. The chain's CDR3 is CASTPNADTQYF. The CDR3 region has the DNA TGTGCCAGCACCCCGAATGCAGATACGCAGTATTTT. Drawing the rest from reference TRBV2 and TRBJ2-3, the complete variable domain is EPEVTQTPSHQVTQMGQEVILRCVPISNHLYFYWYRQILGQKVEFLVSFYNNEISEKSEIFDDQFSVERPDGSNFTLKIRSTKLEDSAMYFCASTPNADTQYFGPGTRLTVL.